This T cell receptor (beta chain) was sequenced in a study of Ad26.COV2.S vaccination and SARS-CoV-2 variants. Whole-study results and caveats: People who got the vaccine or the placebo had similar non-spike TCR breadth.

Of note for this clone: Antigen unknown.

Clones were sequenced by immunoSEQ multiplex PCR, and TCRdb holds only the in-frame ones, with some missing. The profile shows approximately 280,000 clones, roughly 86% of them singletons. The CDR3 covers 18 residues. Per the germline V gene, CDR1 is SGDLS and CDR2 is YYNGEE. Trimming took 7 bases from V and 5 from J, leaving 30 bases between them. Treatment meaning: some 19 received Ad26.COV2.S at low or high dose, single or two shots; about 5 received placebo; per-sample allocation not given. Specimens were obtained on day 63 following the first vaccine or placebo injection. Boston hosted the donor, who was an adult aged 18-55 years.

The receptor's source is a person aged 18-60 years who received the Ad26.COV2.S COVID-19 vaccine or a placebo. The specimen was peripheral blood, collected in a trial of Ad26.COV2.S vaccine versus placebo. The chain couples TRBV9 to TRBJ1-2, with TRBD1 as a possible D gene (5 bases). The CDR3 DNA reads TGTGCCAGCCCCGACACCAGTAAGGGGCGAGAGGGTGAGTATGGCTACACCTTC. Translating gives CASPDTSKGREGEYGYTF.